This record concerns one TCR beta chain sequence. Its target is unknown. The source of the sample is a study of cytomegalovirus exposure and HLA in healthy donors. General study results and limits: CMV antigen specificity of three CMV-associated chains was confirmed in vitro. Using the classifier, cytomegalovirus status was reportedly diagnosed with high specificity and sensitivity. The study recorded some 160 TCR beta chains that were cytomegalovirus-associated.

In germline, CDR1 is LNHNV, CDR2 YYDKDF (reference sequence). CDR3 length: 16 amino acids. V gave up 0 bases and J gave up 3 bases, with 14 bases separating them. Measured with immunoSEQ multiplex PCR; TCRdb has only the in-frame clones, and not every one. The sample lists 200,000 to 250,000 clones; 65% to 85% were seen once. The TCR comes from a woman aged 25 to 39 in good health and CMV-seropositive. This chain links TRBV15 with TRBJ1-2; maybe TRBD1 (5 bases). Material for sequencing was PBMCs. The CDR3 here is CATSRDQSRGYYGYTF. CDR3 nucleotides: TGTGCCACCAGCAGAGATCAATCAAGGGGATACTATGGCTACACCTTC. Based on the CDR3 plus reference TRBV15 and TRBJ1-2, the full variable domain is DAMVIQNPRYQVTQFGKPVTLSCSQTLNHNVMYWYQQKSSQAPKLLFHYYDKDFNNEADTPDNFQSRRPNTSFCFLDIRSPGLGDTAMYLCATSRDQSRGYYGYTFGSGTRLTVV.